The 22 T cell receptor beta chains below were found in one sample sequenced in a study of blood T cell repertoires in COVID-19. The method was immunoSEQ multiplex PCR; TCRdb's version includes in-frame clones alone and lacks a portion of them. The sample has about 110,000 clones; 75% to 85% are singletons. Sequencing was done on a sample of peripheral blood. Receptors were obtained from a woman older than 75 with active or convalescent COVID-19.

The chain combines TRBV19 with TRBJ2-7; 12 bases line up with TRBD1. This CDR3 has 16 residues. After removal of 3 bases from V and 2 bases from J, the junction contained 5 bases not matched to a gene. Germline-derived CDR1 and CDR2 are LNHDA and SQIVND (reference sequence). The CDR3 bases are TGTGCCAGTAGTATCCGGGACAGGGGGCCCACCTACGAGCAGTACTTC. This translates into CASSIRDRGPTYEQYF.

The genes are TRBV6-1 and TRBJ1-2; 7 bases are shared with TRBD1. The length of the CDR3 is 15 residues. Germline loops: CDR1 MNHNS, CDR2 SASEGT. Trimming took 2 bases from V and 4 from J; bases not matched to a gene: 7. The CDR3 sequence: CASSERHRGPYGYTF. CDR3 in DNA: TGTGCCAGCAGTGAACGTCACAGGGGACCCTATGGCTACACCTTC.

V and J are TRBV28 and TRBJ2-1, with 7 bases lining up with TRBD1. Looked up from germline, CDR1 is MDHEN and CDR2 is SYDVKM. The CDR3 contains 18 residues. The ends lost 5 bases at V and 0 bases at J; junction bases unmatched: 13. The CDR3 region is CASSTTLVRDSSYNEQFF. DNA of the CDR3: TGTGCCAGCAGTACTACCCTTGTCCGGGACAGCTCCTACAATGAGCAGTTCTTC.

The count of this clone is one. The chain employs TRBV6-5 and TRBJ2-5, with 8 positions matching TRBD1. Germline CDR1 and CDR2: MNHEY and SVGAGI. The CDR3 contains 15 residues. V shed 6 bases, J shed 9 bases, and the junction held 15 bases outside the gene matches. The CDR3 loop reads CASSRGQQAGLAQYF. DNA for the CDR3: TGTGCCAGCAGCAGGGGGCAGCAGGCGGGATTGGCCCAGTACTTC.

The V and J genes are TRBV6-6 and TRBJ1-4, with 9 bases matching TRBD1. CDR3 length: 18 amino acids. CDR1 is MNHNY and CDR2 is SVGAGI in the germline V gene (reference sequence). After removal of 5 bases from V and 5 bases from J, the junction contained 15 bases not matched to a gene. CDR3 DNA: TGTGCCAGCAGTCTAACCGACAGCCGGGACAGGGTAAATGAAAAACTGTTTTTT. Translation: CASSLTDSRDRVNEKLFF.

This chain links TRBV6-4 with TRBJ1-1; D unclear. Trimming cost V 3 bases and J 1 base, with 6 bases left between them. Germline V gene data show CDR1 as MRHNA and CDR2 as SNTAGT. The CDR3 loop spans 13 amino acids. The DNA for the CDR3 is TGTGCCAGCAGTGAGGCCACGAACACTGAAGCTTTCTTT. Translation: CASSEATNTEAFF.

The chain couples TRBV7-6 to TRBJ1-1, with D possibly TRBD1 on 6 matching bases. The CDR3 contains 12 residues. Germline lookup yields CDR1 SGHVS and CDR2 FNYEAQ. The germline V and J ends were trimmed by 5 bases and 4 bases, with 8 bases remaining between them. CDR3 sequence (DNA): TGTGCCAGCAGCAACAGGGCCACTGAAGCTTTCTTT. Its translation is CASSNRATEAFF.

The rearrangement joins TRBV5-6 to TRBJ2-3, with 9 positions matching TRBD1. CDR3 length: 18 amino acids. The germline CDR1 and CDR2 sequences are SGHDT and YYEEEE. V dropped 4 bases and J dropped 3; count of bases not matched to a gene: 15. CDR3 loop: CASSHSGQGQGFTDTQYF. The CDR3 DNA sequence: TGTGCCAGCAGCCATTCCGGCCAGGGACAGGGTTTTACAGATACGCAGTATTTT.

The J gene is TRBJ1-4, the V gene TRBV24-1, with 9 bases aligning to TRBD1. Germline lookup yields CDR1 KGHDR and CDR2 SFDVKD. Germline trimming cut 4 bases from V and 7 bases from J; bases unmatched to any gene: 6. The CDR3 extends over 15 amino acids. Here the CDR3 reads CATSDTGQGPEKLFF. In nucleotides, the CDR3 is TGTGCCACCAGTGACACAGGACAGGGGCCTGAAAAACTGTTTTTT.

CDR3 sequence (DNA): TGTGCCAGCAGTCGACCAGCGGCCCAACAAGAGACCCAGTACTTC. It translates to CASSRPAAQQETQYF. The chain recombines TRBV28 with TRBJ2-5; perhaps TRBD2 as D (5 bases). The CDR3 has 15 residues. CDR1 MDHEN and CDR2 SYDVKM come from the germline V gene. Trimming took 5 bases from V and 2 from J, leaving 15 bases between them.

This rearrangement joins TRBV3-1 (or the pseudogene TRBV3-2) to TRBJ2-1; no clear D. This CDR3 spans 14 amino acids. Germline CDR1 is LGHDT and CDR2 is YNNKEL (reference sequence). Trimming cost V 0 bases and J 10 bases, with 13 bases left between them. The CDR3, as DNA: TGTGCCAGCAGCCAAGATCCGGCTAGAGACGAGCAGTTCTTC. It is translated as CASSQDPARDEQFF.

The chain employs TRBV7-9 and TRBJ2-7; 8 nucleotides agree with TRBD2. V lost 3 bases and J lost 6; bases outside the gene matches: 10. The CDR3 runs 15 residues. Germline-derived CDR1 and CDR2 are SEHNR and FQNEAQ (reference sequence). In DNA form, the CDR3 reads TGTGCCAGCAGCTTCGGGACTAGTGGCACTGGCGAGCAGTACTTC. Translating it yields CASSFGTSGTGEQYF.

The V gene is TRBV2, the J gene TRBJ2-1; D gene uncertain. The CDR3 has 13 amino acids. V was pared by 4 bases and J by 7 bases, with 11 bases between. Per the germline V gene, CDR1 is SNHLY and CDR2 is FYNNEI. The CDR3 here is CASSVRVLNEQFF. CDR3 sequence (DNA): TGTGCCAGCAGTGTTCGCGTGCTTAATGAGCAGTTCTTC.

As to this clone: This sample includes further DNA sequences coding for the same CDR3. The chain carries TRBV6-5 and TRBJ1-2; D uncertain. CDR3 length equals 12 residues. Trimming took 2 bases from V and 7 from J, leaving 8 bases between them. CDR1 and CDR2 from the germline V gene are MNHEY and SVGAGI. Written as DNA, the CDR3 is TGTGCCAGCAGTTACGGCGGGTCTGGCTACACCTTC. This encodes CASSYGGSGYTF.

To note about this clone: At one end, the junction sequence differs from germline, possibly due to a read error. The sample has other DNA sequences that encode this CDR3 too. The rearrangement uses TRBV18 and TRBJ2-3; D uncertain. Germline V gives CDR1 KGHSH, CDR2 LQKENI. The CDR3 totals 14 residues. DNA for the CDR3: TGTGCCAGCTCTCCACCGTCGAGCACAGATACGCAGTATTTT. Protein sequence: CASSPPSSTDTQYF.

CDR3 protein: CASSLEAGGPRETQYF. CDR3 in DNA: TGTGCCAGCAGCTTAGAAGCGGGAGGGCCGCGAGAGACCCAGTACTTC. This chain uses TRBV11-2 with TRBJ2-5, with 10 bases matching TRBD2. The CDR3 is made up of 16 amino acids. The junction had 5 bases not matched to a gene; V was cut back by 0 bases and J by 4 bases. CDR1 is SGHAT and CDR2 is FQNNGV in the germline V gene.

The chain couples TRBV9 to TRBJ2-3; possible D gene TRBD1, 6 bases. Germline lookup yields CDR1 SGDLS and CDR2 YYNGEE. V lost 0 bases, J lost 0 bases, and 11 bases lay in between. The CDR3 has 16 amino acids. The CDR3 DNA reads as TGTGCCAGCAGCGTAGTTCTGGGGGCTAGCACAGATACGCAGTATTTT. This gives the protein CASSVVLGASTDTQYF. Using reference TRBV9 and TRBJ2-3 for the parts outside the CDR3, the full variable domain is DSGVTQTPKHLITATGQRVTLRCSPRSGDLSVYWYQQSLDQGLQFLIQYYNGEERAKGNILERFSAQQFPDLHSELNLSSLELGDSALYFCASSVVLGASTDTQYFGPGTRLTVL.

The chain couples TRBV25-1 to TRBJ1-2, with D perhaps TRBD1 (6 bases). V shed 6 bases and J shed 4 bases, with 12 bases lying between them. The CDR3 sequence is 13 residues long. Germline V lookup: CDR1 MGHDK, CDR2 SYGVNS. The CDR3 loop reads CASSPRQAYGYTF. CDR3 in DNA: TGTGCCAGCAGCCCTCGACAGGCCTATGGCTACACCTTC.

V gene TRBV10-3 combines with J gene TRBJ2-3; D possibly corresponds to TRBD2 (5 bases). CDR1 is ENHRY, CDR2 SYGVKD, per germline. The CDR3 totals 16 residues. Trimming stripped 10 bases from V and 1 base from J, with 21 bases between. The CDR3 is CASRGRTERGTDTQYF. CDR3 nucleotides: TGTGCCAGCCGCGGTCGGACGGAGAGGGGCACAGATACGCAGTATTTT.

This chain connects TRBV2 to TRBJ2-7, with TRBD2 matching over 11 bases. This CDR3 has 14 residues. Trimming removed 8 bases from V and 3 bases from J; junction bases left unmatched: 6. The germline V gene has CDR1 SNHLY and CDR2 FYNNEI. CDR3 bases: TGTGCCAGCCACATAGGACTAGCGGGCTACGAGCAGTACTTC. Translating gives CASHIGLAGYEQYF.

The CDR3 region is CASSLVQAQETQYF. The CDR3, as DNA: TGTGCCAGCAGCTTAGTCCAGGCGCAAGAGACCCAGTACTTC. The chain combines TRBV7-9 with TRBJ2-5; D is unclear. Germline assignment: CDR1 SEHNR and CDR2 FQNEAQ (reference sequence). V shed 1 base and J shed 2 bases, with 8 bases lying between them. This CDR3 has 14 amino acids.

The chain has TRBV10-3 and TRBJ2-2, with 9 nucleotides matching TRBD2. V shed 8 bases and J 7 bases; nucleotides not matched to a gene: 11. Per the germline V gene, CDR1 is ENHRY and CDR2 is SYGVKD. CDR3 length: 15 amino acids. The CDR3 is CAIGARGLAIGELFF. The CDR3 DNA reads TGTGCCATCGGCGCCCGAGGACTAGCGATCGGGGAGCTGTTTTTT.